This T cell receptor (beta chain) was sequenced in a study of CD4 T cells in relation to SARS-CoV-2 and coronaviruses. In the study overall: TCR beta CDR3s were sequenced after 10-day antigen culture of PBMCs.

The V gene's germline CDR1 is MNHEY and CDR2 SMNVEV (reference sequence). The CDR3 has 15 amino acids. V lost 5 bases, J lost 2 bases, and 14 bases lay in between. Unexposed donor CD4+ T cells date from about 2011-2019, before the COVID-19 pandemic. CD4+ T cells were isolated from the cells after about nine days of culture. Notes on this clone: The antigen remains undetermined.

Libraries were prepared by immunoSEQ multiplex PCR; TCRdb keeps only in-frame clonotypes and omits some of them. Of around 25,000 clones in the sample, roughly 82% were seen once. The sequenced sample was CD4+ T cells from PBMCs, cultured in vitro. The source is a human donor in good health. The chain has TRBV27 and TRBJ2-3, with D perhaps assigned TRBD1 or TRBD2 (6 bases each). The DNA of the CDR3 is TGTGCCAGCAGTGGAGGGGGAGGTTACACAGATACGCAGTATTTT. Protein product: CASSGGGGYTDTQYF.